A single sample gave rise to the 18 T cell receptor beta chains below, sequenced in a study of T-cell memory formation after mild COVID-19. TCRdb redid the calling of the 5' RACE reads with MiXCR, one entry per CDR3 protein. The sample consists of 250,000 to 350,000 distinct CDR3 sequences, approximately 16% of them appearing once. Sequenced: PBMCs or a T cell subset sorted from them (not recorded which). The receptor source for this set is a man between 18 and 35 years old who had mild COVID-19 (a few samples of this study predate the infection). Cell type and time point are not known.

This clonotype was seen only a few times. The V gene is TRBV3-1, the J gene TRBJ2-3, with 8 positions matching TRBD2. Trimming cost V 4 bases and J 3 bases; bases outside gene matches: 9. The CDR3 extends over 16 amino acids. CDR1 LGHDT and CDR2 YNNKEL come from the germline V gene (reference sequence). CDR3 residues: CASSRMLAGSTDTQYF. The CDR3 DNA sequence: TGTGCCAGCAGCCGGATGCTAGCGGGTAGTACAGATACGCAGTATTTT.

This rearrangement joins TRBV30 to TRBJ2-7, with a possible D match to TRBD1 (6 bases). Trimming removed 1 base from V and 6 bases from J, with 13 bases in between. Per the germline V gene, CDR1 is GTSNPN and CDR2 is SVGIG (reference sequence). The CDR3 spans 13 residues. The CDR3 region has the DNA TGTGCCTGGAGTGGAGGGGGATCTCCCGAGCAGTACTTC. The encoded protein is CAWSGGGSPEQYF.

The rearrangement uses TRBV5-1 and TRBJ1-2, with D maybe TRBD1 (6 bases). The V gene's germline CDR1 is SGHRS and CDR2 YFSETQ. This CDR3 has 15 residues. V was trimmed by 4 bases and J by 4 bases, leaving 17 bases between them. The CDR3 DNA follows: TGCGCCAGCAGCGAAAGACAGGCAGGTCCCTATGGCTACACCTTC. This translates into CASSERQAGPYGYTF.

In its sample, this clonotype was seen many times. This chain links TRBV11-2 with TRBJ2-7, with 12 positions matching TRBD2. The V segment lost 3 bases and the J segment 7 bases; nucleotides outside the gene matches: 10. The germline V gene has CDR1 SGHAT and CDR2 FQNNGV. This CDR3 has 16 amino acids. CDR3 region: CASSLNPSGGAGEQYF. The DNA of the CDR3 is TGTGCCAGCAGCTTGAACCCTAGCGGGGGGGCCGGTGAGCAGTACTTC.

In this sample, this clonotype turned up a few times. This chain links TRBV10-3 with TRBJ1-4, with a possible D match to TRBD1 (6 bases). Looked up from germline, CDR1 is ENHRY and CDR2 is SYGVKD. V lost 11 bases, J lost 3 bases, and 10 bases lay in between. This CDR3 is 12 amino acids long. The CDR3 is CAAGQSNEKLFF. The CDR3 bases are TGTGCCGCCGGACAGTCTAATGAAAAACTGTTTTTT.

The V gene is TRBV24-1, the J gene TRBJ2-7; 8 bases line up with TRBD1. CDR3 length: 11 residues. Germline CDR1 KGHDR, CDR2 SFDVKD. The CDR3 loop is CATSDLRTGHV. The DNA of the CDR3 is TGTGCCACCAGTGATCTCAGGACAGGGCACGTC.

This clonotype was detected only a few times. V gene TRBV4-1 combines with J gene TRBJ2-7; a possible D gene is TRBD2 (6 bases). This CDR3 is 14 amino acids long. Germline values: CDR1 MGHRA, CDR2 YSYEKL. V shed 3 bases and J shed 1 base, with 10 bases lying between them. The CDR3 reads CASSHLGRSYEQYF. CDR3 sequence (DNA): TGCGCCAGCAGCCATCTGGGGAGGTCCTACGAGCAGTACTTC.

The rearrangement uses TRBV5-5 and TRBJ2-2; D unclear. Trimming took off 7 bases at V and 6 bases at J, with 10 bases between the two ends. Germline V gives CDR1 SGHKS, CDR2 YYEKEE (reference sequence). The CDR3 extends over 12 amino acids. The CDR3 loop reads CASQYSPGELFF. The CDR3 coding sequence is TGTGCCAGCCAGTACTCCCCCGGGGAGCTGTTTTTT.

The genes are TRBV10-3 and TRBJ2-7; 13 nucleotides match TRBD2. The CDR3 length is 15 residues. The trim removed 3 bases at V and 3 bases at J, leaving 2 bases unmatched. CDR1 and CDR2 (germline): ENHRY, SYGVKD. CDR3 DNA: TGTGCCATCAGTGACGGGACTAGCGGGGTCTACGAGCAGTACTTC. It yields the protein CAISDGTSGVYEQYF.

This clonotype was seen repeatedly, ten times or more. The CDR3 loop reads CASSLEENQPQHF. The CDR3, as DNA: TGTGCCAGCAGTTTAGAGGAGAATCAGCCCCAGCATTTT. The chain links TRBV12-3 or TRBV12-4 to TRBJ1-5; no definite D call. The CDR3 length is 13 residues. Deletions cut 1 base from V and 4 bases from J, with 5 bases between.

This chain links TRBV6-2 or TRBV6-3 with TRBJ2-4; TRBD1 might be the D (7 bases). This CDR3 is 14 amino acids long. Trimming cost V 0 bases and J 7 bases, with 10 bases left between them. Looked up from germline, CDR1 is MNHEY and CDR2 is SVGEGT. The CDR3 spells CASSYSTGRNIQYF. The CDR3 DNA is TGTGCCAGCAGTTACTCGACAGGGAGGAACATTCAGTACTTC.

This chain connects TRBV4-1 to TRBJ1-1; TRBD1 is a possible D gene (5 bases). Trimming stripped 4 bases from V and 4 bases from J, with 22 bases between. The CDR3 consists of 17 residues. Germline assignment: CDR1 MGHRA and CDR2 YSYEKL. The CDR3 coding sequence is TGCGCCAGCAGCCCTATCACGGGTTTGGGGAGGGGCACTGAAGCTTTCTTT. Protein: CASSPITGLGRGTEAFF.

The chain uses TRBV10-3 and TRBJ2-5; D remains ambiguous. Deletions cut 3 bases from V and 5 bases from J, with 10 bases between. Germline CDR1 ENHRY, CDR2 SYGVKD. The CDR3 spans 13 residues. CDR3 DNA sequence: TGTGCCATCAGTGATCACAACGGGGAGACCCAGTACTTC. It is translated as CAISDHNGETQYF.

This clonotype has more than one count but fewer than ten. The V and J genes are TRBV10-3 and TRBJ1-5, with D hard to call. The germline V and J ends were trimmed by 4 bases and 7 bases, with 11 bases remaining between them. This CDR3 has 13 amino acids. The V gene's germline CDR1 is ENHRY and CDR2 SYGVKD. The CDR3 bases are TGTGCCATCAGTGTTGAAAGGCCGCAGCCCCAGCATTTT. Residues: CAISVERPQPQHF.

The J gene is TRBJ2-5, the V gene TRBV12-3 or TRBV12-4, with 11 bases identical to TRBD2. The CDR3 consists of 14 residues. The junction had 4 bases not matched to a gene; V was cut back by 5 bases and J by 5 bases. The CDR3 region has the DNA TGTGCCAGCAGTCCCCGGACTAGCGGGGAGACCCAGTACTTC. Translated: CASSPRTSGETQYF.

The V gene is TRBV7-3, the J gene TRBJ2-3; 10 bases agree with TRBD1. The CDR3 length is 16 residues. Unmatched junction bases numbered 5, after V lost 5 bases and J lost 0 bases. The germline CDR1 and CDR2 sequences are SGHTA and FQGTGA. The CDR3 region is CASSVRDRGSTDTQYF. The CDR3 nucleotides are TGTGCCAGCAGCGTCCGGGACAGGGGAAGCACAGATACGCAGTATTTT.

Only a few counts were recorded for this clonotype. The rearrangement joins TRBV6-5 to TRBJ2-5; 11 bases fit TRBD2. Germline trimming cut 2 bases from V and 4 bases from J; bases unmatched to any gene: 6. CDR1 is MNHEY and CDR2 is SVGAGI in the germline V gene. The CDR3 is made up of 16 amino acids. For the CDR3, the DNA is TGTGCCAGCAGTTACCATAGCGGGGGGGCGCGAGAGACCCAGTACTTC. The encoded protein is CASSYHSGGARETQYF.

The V and J genes are TRBV7-2 and TRBJ2-7, with 8 bases lining up with TRBD2. The CDR3 has 15 residues. V dropped 8 bases and J dropped 1; count of bases not matched to a gene: 10. The germline gives CDR1 SGHTA, CDR2 FQGNSA. The CDR3 spells CASYLGGGGSYEQYF. The CDR3 DNA sequence: TGTGCCAGCTACCTGGGCGGCGGGGGGTCCTACGAGCAGTACTTC.